The clone carrying this T cell receptor (beta chain) was seen more than once but under ten times. Its matching antigen is unknown. cDNA libraries for TCR beta contained unique molecular identifiers. TCRdb reprocessed the PCR reads via MiXCR and lists one record per CDR3 protein. The sample has hundreds of thousands of distinct CDR3 sequences, about 27% seen once. These data originate in a study of post-analysis software for immune sequencing data. V dropped 5 bases and J dropped 4 bases, with 16 bases sitting between them. The CDR3 runs to 14 residues. CDR1 and CDR2 (germline): DFQATT, SNEGSKA (reference sequence). Study outcomes and limitations: Roughly five TRBV segments appeared more often in patients than in controls, and TRBV5-6, TRBV5-1 and TRBV20-1 were among these. Multiple sclerosis was associated with a significant reduction in normalized Chao1 diversity relative to controls. Clustering by F measure revealed strong co-clustering among samples prepared together in one batch.

The gene calls are TRBV20-1 and TRBJ2-3; no definite D call. The source is a girl aged 5-17 years with multiple sclerosis. Sequencing was done on a sample of blood. In nucleotides, the CDR3 is TGCAGTGCTCCCTCCCTGGGTGTGGCAGATACGCAGTATTTT. Translated: CSAPSLGVADTQYF.